This TCR beta chain was recorded in a study of naive and memory T cell subsets. CDR1 is MGHDK and CDR2 is SYGVNS in the germline V gene. Trimming pared 8 bases from V and 1 base from J, leaving 6 bases between. The CDR3 is made up of 11 amino acids. This clonotype was detected only a few times. Both TRBC1 and TRBC2 were covered by a beta constant-region primer of two equimolar oligonucleotides. The ligated cDNA underwent four PCR rounds using SP2 and nested alpha and beta constant-region primers. Each CDR3 protein is one row after TCRdb ran MiXCR on the UMI-ligation and nested PCR reads. The profile covers 80,000 or so distinct CDR3 sequences, with roughly 9.2% appearing a single time and 0.95% to 1.5% taken by the ten largest.

This receptor was identified in a human donor in good health. The chain links TRBV25-1 to TRBJ2-7; unclear D gene. The sequenced sample consisted of naive CD8+ T cells from blood. The chain's CDR3 is CASGVSYEQYF. The CDR3, as DNA: TGTGCCAGCGGGGTTTCCTACGAGCAGTACTTC.